The source of this T cell receptor beta chain is a study of T cell responses to AZD1222 COVID-19 vaccine. Notes on this clone: The sample holds other DNA sequences that translate to the same CDR3.

The study pooled second doses at about 4 or about 12 weeks. Profiled with immunoSEQ multiplex PCR; TCRdb holds only in-frame clones, not every one. The sample gives 110,000 or so clones, 85% to 90% of which show up once; less than 3.5% is in the top ten. CDR1 is SGHTA and CDR2 is FQGNSA in the germline V gene. V lost 5 bases and J lost 3; bases outside the gene matches: 2. The CDR3 is 13 amino acids. The clonotype was recovered from an adult who received the AZD1222 COVID-19 vaccine. The chain uses TRBV7-2 and TRBJ2-7; 9 positions match TRBD1. The sample was peripheral blood, taken 28 days after the second AZD1222 dose. The DNA of the CDR3 is TGTGCCAGCAGCCCGGGACAGGGCTACGAGCAGTACTTC. It specifies CASSPGQGYEQYF.